This TCR beta chain was sequenced in a study of post-analysis software for immune sequencing data. General study points: Patients used about 5 TRBV segments, including TRBV5-6, TRBV5-1 and TRBV20-1, more often than controls.

Of note for this clonotype: Its matching antigen is unknown.

Unique molecular identifiers were built into the TCR beta cDNA libraries. In TCRdb, the PCR reads were re-called with MiXCR into one record per CDR3 protein. The sample lists roughly 540,000 distinct CDR3 sequences; 34% were seen once. Trimming pared 3 bases from V and 1 base from J, leaving 10 bases between. The CDR3 spans 14 residues. Looked up from germline, CDR1 is SGHTA and CDR2 is FQGNSA. This TCR came from a girl aged 2 to 17 with multiple sclerosis. This rearrangement joins TRBV7-2 to TRBJ2-7; TRBD1 is a possible D gene (6 bases). Sequencing input: blood. CDR3 region: CASSLQGRSYEQYF. CDR3 DNA: TGTGCCAGCAGCTTGCAGGGGCGATCCTACGAGCAGTACTTC.